Listed below are T cell receptor beta chains from one sample, sequenced in a study of identical twins' blood T cells. TCRdb re-analysed the 5' RACE reads in MiXCR, keeping a single row per CDR3 protein. The sample lists fewer than 1,500 distinct CDR3 sequences; under 90% were seen once. The sample taken for sequencing was PBMCs. These receptors were obtained from a woman aged 18 to 55 in good health. CDR3s include the opening cysteine and the closing phenylalanine or tryptophan. A D gene is named only where the DNA matches it firmly. Clone size is given for some rows only: seen once, a few or many times, or a class if the clone is expanded.

-	-	TRBJ2-1	TRBV2	17	TGTGCCAGCAGTTCACAAGTGGGTTTAAGCTCCTACAATGAGCAGTTCTTC	CASSSQVGLSSYNEQFF
-	-	TRBJ1-2	TRBV4-3	15	TGCGCCAGCAGCCAAGAATCGACCGATTACTATGGCTACACCTTC	CASSQESTDYYGYTF
-	TRBD1	TRBJ2-7	TRBV5-6	15	TGTGCCAGCAGATCGGACAGGCTCAGCTCCTACGAGCAGTACTTC	CASRSDRLSSYEQYF
-	TRBD2	TRBJ2-3	TRBV4-2	15	TGTGCCAGCAGCCTAATAGCGGGGGGAGGAGATACGCAGTATTTT	CASSLIAGGGDTQYF
-	-	TRBJ1-4	TRBV5-1	13	TGCGCCAGCAGTTCGGGAGCTAATGAAAAACTGTTTTTT	CASSSGANEKLFF
-	TRBD1	TRBJ2-3	TRBV6-2/TRBV6-3	13	TGTGCCAGCAAAACTGCAGGGGGAGATACGCAGTATTTT	CASKTAGGDTQYF
-	-	TRBJ1-4	TRBV7-8	16	TGTGCCAGCAGCTTAGACAGGGTACCGAGTAGTGAAAAACTGTTTTTT	CASSLDRVPSSEKLFF
-	-	TRBJ1-1	TRBV29-1	13	TGCAGCGTTGCCCAGGATAGCGGCACCGAAGCTTTCTTT	CSVAQDSGTEAFF
-	-	TRBJ1-4	TRBV30	14	TGTGCCTGGAAGAAGGGATCGGGTAATGAAAAACTGTTTTTT	CAWKKGSGNEKLFF
few	-	TRBJ1-3	TRBV30	14	TGTGCCTGGAGTAGGGTACACTCTGGAAACACCATATATTTT	CAWSRVHSGNTIYF
-	-	TRBJ2-7	TRBV27	13	TGTGCCAGCAGTAACCTCTTTCCCTACGAGCAGTACTTC	CASSNLFPYEQYF
few	-	TRBJ1-3	TRBV23-1	10	TGCGCCGACGGTGGCAACACCATATATTTT	CADGGNTIYF
-	-	TRBJ2-7	TRBV7-6	15	TGTGCCAGCAGCCCCACATACAGGGACTCCTACGAGCAGTACTTC	CASSPTYRDSYEQYF
-	-	TRBJ1-1	TRBV4-1	16	TGCGCCAGCAGCCAAGAGGCGGGACCCCTGAACACTGAAGCTTTCTTT	CASSQEAGPLNTEAFF
once	-	TRBJ1-5	TRBV6-2/TRBV6-3	21	TGTGCCAGCAGACCCACCTCGTCACGACTTGGAGGAGCCTATAGCAATCAGCCCCAGCATTTT	CASRPTSSRLGGAYSNQPQHF
-	-	TRBJ1-1	TRBV19	13	TGTGCCAGTAGTATGCCAGGGCTCACTGAAGCTTTCTTT	CASSMPGLTEAFF
-	-	TRBJ2-7	TRBV10-1	17	TGCGCCAGCAGTGAGTCGAAAGCAGGTCCTAGCTCCTACGAGCAGTACTTC	CASSESKAGPSSYEQYF
once	-	TRBJ2-1	TRBV6-4	13	TGTGCCAGCAGTGACCGGGACACAAATGAGCAGTTCTTC	CASSDRDTNEQFF
-	-	TRBJ1-4	TRBV7-7	14	TGTGCTAGCAGCTTAGACGGATCAAATGAAAAACTGTTTTTT	CASSLDGSNEKLFF
-	-	TRBJ2-1	TRBV4-3	12	TGCGCCAGCGGCCAAACTGTAGGGGAGCAGTTCTTC	CASGQTVGEQFF
-	-	TRBJ1-1	TRBV6-6	15	TGTGCCAGCAGTTACTCCATAAACAGGGAAACTGAAGCTTTCTTT	CASSYSINRETEAFF
-	-	TRBJ1-5	TRBV6-4	14	TGTGCCAGCAGTGAATCAGCGGAGAATCAGCCCCAGCATTTT	CASSESAENQPQHF
-	-	TRBJ1-1	TRBV7-3	14	TGTGCCAGCAGCTCCAACCCAGGGAACACTGAAGCTTTCTTT	CASSSNPGNTEAFF
-	TRBD1	TRBJ1-2	TRBV10-3	15	TGTGCCAACCCGGGACAGAAACATCCTAACTATGGCTACACCTTC	CANPGQKHPNYGYTF
-	-	TRBJ2-3	TRBV5-1	13	TGCGCCAGCAGGTCACAGGGCACAGATACGCAGTATTTT	CASRSQGTDTQYF
-	-	TRBJ2-3	TRBV29-1	11	TGCAGCGTCGATAGAGCAGATACGCAGTATTTT	CSVDRADTQYF
-	-	TRBJ2-5	TRBV7-9	14	TGTGCCAGCATCCCTCGACAGGCCCAAGAGACCCAGTACTTC	CASIPRQAQETQYF
-	-	TRBJ1-2	TRBV10-3	13	TGTGCCATCAGTGCGGAGGAGAACTATGTCTACACCTTC	CAISAEENYVYTF
-	-	TRBJ1-1	TRBV29-1	12	TGCAGCGCTGGCAGTTTGAACACCGGAGCTTTCTTT	CSAGSLNTGAFF
-	-	TRBJ1-1	TRBV6-2/TRBV6-3	11	TGTGCCAGCAGTTACTGGACTGAAGCTTTCTTT	CASSYWTEAFF
-	TRBD1	TRBJ1-4	TRBV5-4	14	TGTGCCAGCAGCTTTCAGGGGGCCGGTGAAAAACTGTTTTTT	CASSFQGAGEKLFF
-	TRBD1	TRBJ2-3	TRBV7-9	15	TGTGCCAGCAGCCTGAGACAGGGTGATGCAGATACGCAGTATTTT	CASSLRQGDADTQYF
-	TRBD2	TRBJ2-7	TRBV12-3/TRBV12-4	13	TGTGCCAGCAGTAGGACTAGGACGGGCGAGCAGTACTTC	CASSRTRTGEQYF
-	-	TRBJ1-2	TRBV7-2	11	TGTGCCAGCAGCTTAGGCGGGTCCTACACCTTC	CASSLGGSYTF
once	-	TRBJ1-1	TRBV10-3	12	TGTGCCATCAGTGAAGGAGGCTCTGAAGCTTTCTTT	CAISEGGSEAFF
-	-	TRBJ1-2	TRBV6-1	13	TGTGCCAGCAGCCGCTCACAGGGATCTGGCTACACCTTC	CASSRSQGSGYTF
-	-	TRBJ1-5	TRBV10-3	15	TGTGCCATCAGTGGTCGGGGGGAGAGCAATCAGCCCCAGCATTTT	CAISGRGESNQPQHF
-	-	TRBJ2-7	TRBV7-6	13	TGTGCCAGCAGCCAAAAGCCGGACATAGGGCAGTACTTC	CASSQKPDIGQYF
-	-	TRBJ2-3	TRBV5-1	14	TGCGCCAGCAGTTCGGGACAAGTCACAGATACGCAGTATTTT	CASSSGQVTDTQYF
-	-	TRBJ1-6	TRBV7-2	11	TGTGCCAGCAGCTTAACGACAGCTCTCCACTTT	CASSLTTALHF
-	TRBD1	TRBJ1-5	TRBV7-7	17	TGTGCTAGCAGCTTAACGACAAAGGGACAGGGCAATCAGCCCCAGCATTTT	CASSLTTKGQGNQPQHF
-	-	TRBJ1-1	TRBV5-2	14	TGTGCCAGCAACGGGGTAAGGTTGAGCTCTGAAGCTTCCTTT	CASNGVRLSSEASF
few	-	TRBJ1-5	TRBV6-5	14	TGTGCCAGCAGTTATGAGAATAGCAATCAGCCCCAGCATTTT	CASSYENSNQPQHF
-	-	TRBJ1-1	TRBV6-2/TRBV6-3	13	TGTGCCAGCAGTAACCGGGGGACCCCTGAAGCTTTCTTT	CASSNRGTPEAFF
-	-	TRBJ1-1	TRBV7-8	13	TGTGCCAGCAGCTTACCAGTGAGCACTGAAGCTTTCTTT	CASSLPVSTEAFF
-	TRBD1	TRBJ1-2	TRBV13	12	TGTGCCAGCAGCTGGACAGGGGATGGCTACACCTTC	CASSWTGDGYTF
few	-	TRBJ1-3	TRBV10-3	17	TGTGCCATCAGTGAGTCTTTAGTGGACGCTCCACGAAACACCATATATTTT	CAISESLVDAPRNTIYF
-	-	TRBJ1-1	TRBV6-5	15	TGTGCCAGCAGTTACTCGAACAGATTGAACACTGAAGCTTTCTTT	CASSYSNRLNTEAFF
-	-	TRBJ1-1	TRBV10-3	14	TGTGCCACCGCAAGCTCGGAGCTCCCCGCTGAAGCTTTCTTT	CATASSELPAEAFF
few	-	TRBJ1-5	TRBV15	12	TGTGCCACCAGCAGAGGGTATCAGCCCCAGCATTTT	CATSRGYQPQHF